The rows below give T cell receptor beta chains drawn from one sample of a study of control samples from healthy donors and cancer patients. Data came from immunoSEQ multiplex PCR; TCRdb stores just in-frame clones and leaves some out. The table shows tens of thousands of clones, with around 90% occurring only once. Material: PBMCs. These TCRs come from a woman in her fifties or sixties with head and neck cancer. Each CDR3 is given without its conserved first and last residue. Each record gives: V gene, J gene, CDR3 protein.

V gene: TRBV6-5; J gene: TRBJ2-1; CDR3 protein: ASSVSGSGYNEQF
V gene: TRBV18; J gene: TRBJ1-5; CDR3 protein: ASSPTEDRFFGQPQH
V gene: TRBV5-6; J gene: TRBJ1-5; CDR3 protein: ASSSPNQPQH
V gene: TRBV10-1; J gene: TRBJ1-2; CDR3 protein: ASSESRQGIGGYT
V gene: TRBV4-1; J gene: TRBJ2-5; CDR3 protein: ASSPGRLDETQY
V gene: TRBV4-3; J gene: TRBJ1-6; CDR3 protein: ASSQVGTAGSPLH
V gene: TRBV20-1; J gene: TRBJ2-1; CDR3 protein: SASMGGQGAREQF
V gene: TRBV30; J gene: TRBJ2-5; CDR3 protein: AWSRGRGQETQY
V gene: TRBV5-1; J gene: TRBJ2-7; CDR3 protein: ASSLGPGQGAYEQY
V gene: TRBV18; J gene: TRBJ2-1; CDR3 protein: ASSPPGLAAYNEQF
V gene: TRBV19; J gene: TRBJ2-5; CDR3 protein: ASRQTSGRETQY
V gene: TRBV11-2; J gene: TRBJ1-2; CDR3 protein: ASRGPANYGYT
V gene: TRBV28; J gene: TRBJ1-1; CDR3 protein: ASSLLLRAAAF
V gene: TRBV18; J gene: TRBJ2-7; CDR3 protein: ASSPARSSYEQY
V gene: TRBV7-8; J gene: TRBJ2-1; CDR3 protein: ASSFDPGLSYNEQF
V gene: TRBV14; J gene: TRBJ2-1; CDR3 protein: ASSQVGYGSYNEQF
V gene: TRBV28; J gene: TRBJ2-7; CDR3 protein: ASSLLLLAGGYEQY
V gene: TRBV30; J gene: TRBJ2-7; CDR3 protein: AWSKGLAEQY
V gene: TRBV21-1; J gene: TRBJ2-3; CDR3 protein: ASSSVFYAKSYTKDTDTQY
V gene: TRBV19; J gene: TRBJ2-1; CDR3 protein: ASSSLFTRGVNEQF
V gene: TRBV2; J gene: TRBJ2-7; CDR3 protein: ASRKETGGSYEQY
V gene: TRBV6-5; J gene: TRBJ1-4; CDR3 protein: ASSYVSGSREKLF
V gene: TRBV5-4; J gene: TRBJ2-2; CDR3 protein: ASSPRTSGSGELF
V gene: TRBV5-6; J gene: TRBJ1-4; CDR3 protein: ASRFGGGLGEKLF